The 28 T cell receptor beta chains below were found in one sample sequenced in a study of T cell responses to AZD1222 COVID-19 vaccine. Clones were read by immunoSEQ multiplex PCR, and TCRdb kept only the in-frame ones, dropping some. This sample has 150,000 or so clones, with approximately 88% found just once. Sample: peripheral blood, taken on day 0 of AZD1222 vaccination. These receptors originate from an adult in good health.

This CDR3 is CASRPPGGTDTQYF. As DNA, the CDR3 is TGTGCCAGCAGGCCGCCTGGTGGCACAGATACGCAGTATTTT. The chain joins TRBV28 to TRBJ2-3; D not resolved. CDR3 length: 14 amino acids. The V end lost 6 bases, the J end lost 1 base, and 11 bases lay between the germline ends. The V gene's germline CDR1 is MDHEN and CDR2 SYDVKM. The variable domain in full, with the rest retrieved from reference TRBV28 and TRBJ2-3, is DVKVTQSSRYLVKRTGEKVFLECVQDMDHENMFWYRQDPGLGLRLIYFSYDVKMKEKGDIPEGYSVSREKKERFSLILESASTNQTSMYLCASRPPGGTDTQYFGPGTRLTVL.

The rearrangement uses TRBV7-9 and TRBJ2-1, with 9 bases matching TRBD1. From germline, CDR1 is SEHNR and CDR2 FQNEAQ (reference sequence). V shed 5 bases, J shed 2 bases, and the junction held 4 bases outside the gene matches. The CDR3 has 15 residues. CDR3 DNA sequence: TGTGCCAGCAGCCTGGGACAGGGCGCCTACAATGAGCAGTTCTTC. It encodes CASSLGQGAYNEQFF. Filled out from reference TRBV7-9 and TRBJ2-1, the complete variable domain reads DTGVSQNPRHKITKRGQNVTFRCDPISEHNRLYWYRQTLGQGPEFLTYFQNEAQLEKSRLLSDRFSAERPKGSFSTLEIQRTEQGDSAMYLCASSLGQGAYNEQFFGPGTRLTVL.

The chain joins TRBV29-1 to TRBJ2-1; 8 bases align to TRBD2. The germline V gene has CDR1 SQVTM and CDR2 ANQGSEA. There are 15 residues in the CDR3. V lost 6 bases and J lost 1; bases outside the gene matches: 8. The CDR3 sequence is CSVGTLAGSYNEQFF. The CDR3 DNA follows: TGCAGCGTCGGGACCTTAGCGGGGTCCTACAATGAGCAGTTCTTC.

This chain connects TRBV19 to TRBJ2-2, with a weak D call TRBD2 (6 bases). CDR1 is LNHDA, CDR2 SQIVND, per germline (reference sequence). V dropped 1 base and J dropped 6 bases, with 12 bases sitting between them. The CDR3 length is 15 residues. CDR3 sequence: CASSIGAGIAGELFF. DNA for the CDR3: TGTGCCAGTAGTATAGGCGCGGGAATAGCCGGGGAGCTGTTTTTT.

The chain couples TRBV5-4 to TRBJ1-1; maybe TRBD1 (6 bases). Trimming left V 4 bases short and J 1 base short, with 8 bases between. CDR1 is SGHNT, CDR2 YYREEE, per germline (reference sequence). The CDR3 has 13 residues. The CDR3 protein is CASSQGQNTEAFF. The CDR3 DNA sequence: TGTGCCAGCAGCCAGGGACAGAACACTGAAGCTTTCTTT.

The chain uses TRBV18 and TRBJ2-3, with unresolved D. The CDR3 is 13 residues long. V lost 5 bases to trimming and J lost 6 bases, with 12 bases between them. Germline CDR1 KGHSH, CDR2 LQKENI. The chain's CDR3 is CASSSRTGDTQYF. The CDR3 nucleotides read TGTGCCAGCTCATCCCGAACCGGCGATACGCAGTATTTT.

J is TRBJ1-4 and V is TRBV7-9; 7 nucleotides align to TRBD1. The V segment lost 5 bases and the J segment 5 bases; nucleotides outside the gene matches: 5. The CDR3 is 14 residues long. CDR1 and CDR2 from the germline V gene are SEHNR and FQNEAQ (reference sequence). CDR3 protein: CASSQGGSNEKLFF. The CDR3, as DNA: TGTGCCAGCAGCCAGGGGGGGTCCAATGAAAAACTGTTTTTT.

V gene TRBV6-5 combines with J gene TRBJ2-7; 8 bases are shared with TRBD1. With V trimmed by 6 bases and J by 4 bases, 8 bases remained unmatched. This CDR3 spans 14 amino acids. Germline CDR1 is MNHEY and CDR2 is SVGAGI. The CDR3 reads CASRRTGTGYEQYF. CDR3 bases: TGTGCCAGCAGGCGAACCGGGACAGGATACGAGCAGTACTTC.

The chain recombines TRBV2 with TRBJ1-5; D unclear. Germline values: CDR1 SNHLY, CDR2 FYNNEI. The CDR3 runs 12 residues. V lost 3 bases and J 7 bases, leaving 7 bases between the germline ends. In nucleotides, the CDR3 is TGTGCCAGCAGTGAGGGTCTCCAGCCCCAGCATTTT. As protein: CASSEGLQPQHF.

The V gene is TRBV27, the J gene TRBJ2-7; TRBD2 matches at 9 bases. CDR1 and CDR2 from the germline V gene are MNHEY and SMNVEV (reference sequence). V trimming: 6 bases; J trimming: 2 bases; junction bases outside the gene matches: 11. This CDR3 has 16 residues. The CDR3 here is CASRSLAGEKAYEQYF. In DNA, the CDR3 is TGTGCCAGCAGATCTTTAGCGGGAGAAAAAGCCTACGAGCAGTACTTC.

The chain couples TRBV6-6 to TRBJ2-2; 7 bases agree with TRBD2. The ends lost 10 bases at V and 3 bases at J; junction bases unmatched: 5. The V gene's germline CDR1 is MNHNY and CDR2 SVGAGI (reference sequence). There are 13 residues in the CDR3. CDR3 bases: TGTGCCACCCAAGCGGGATACACCGGGGAGCTGTTTTTT. This codes for CATQAGYTGELFF.

This sequence joins TRBV27 and TRBJ1-2; 11 bases align to TRBD1. The CDR3 spans 19 residues. The V and J ends lost 6 bases and 7 bases, in that order; junction bases with no gene match: 22. Germline V gene lookup returns CDR1 MNHEY and CDR2 SMNVEV (reference sequence). CDR3 in DNA: TGTGCCAGCAGAAATCGAGAGGGGGGACAGGGGGACAAAGGCGGTGGCTACACCTTC. Amino acid sequence: CASRNREGGQGDKGGGYTF.

The genes are TRBV7-2 and TRBJ1-4; no reliable D call. V lost 5 bases and J lost 8, with 15 bases in between. The V gene's germline CDR1 is SGHTA and CDR2 FQGNSA. The length of the CDR3 is 14 residues. The CDR3 is CASSGQFRMEKLFF. The DNA of the CDR3 is TGTGCCAGCAGCGGGCAATTTCGAATGGAAAAACTGTTTTTT.

V is TRBV6-2 or TRBV6-3 and J is TRBJ1-5; D remains unclear. Germline V gene sequence: CDR1 MNHEY, CDR2 SVGEGT. Between the trimmed V and J ends, which lost 2 bases and 5 bases, there was a span of 7 bases. CDR3 length equals 13 residues. CDR3 loop: CASSYEYHQPQHF. CDR3 nucleotide sequence: TGTGCCAGCAGTTACGAGTATCATCAGCCCCAGCATTTT.

The rearrangement joins TRBV5-1 to TRBJ2-5, with D tentatively TRBD1 (5 bases). There are 15 residues in the CDR3. The V gene's germline CDR1 is SGHRS and CDR2 YFSETQ. V was cut by 0 bases and J by 4 bases, with 13 bases left in between. CDR3 region: CASSLAPGPLETQYF. The CDR3 nucleotides read TGCGCCAGCAGCTTGGCCCCAGGGCCGCTAGAGACCCAGTACTTC.

The chain has TRBV7-6 and TRBJ2-1; the match to TRBD1 covers 10 bases. The CDR3 covers 15 residues. The V gene's germline CDR1 is SGHVS and CDR2 FNYEAQ. Trimming cost V 5 bases and J 7 bases; bases outside gene matches: 8. CDR3 bases: TGTGCCAGCAGCCCCGGACAGGGGGGGATGAATGAGCAGTTCTTC. Protein: CASSPGQGGMNEQFF.

The chain couples TRBV6-2 or TRBV6-3 to TRBJ2-2, with 14 bases matching TRBD2. Germline lookup yields CDR1 MNHEY and CDR2 SVGEGT. V dropped 0 bases and J dropped 0; count of bases not matched to a gene: 6. The CDR3 extends over 20 amino acids. CDR3 DNA: TGTGCCAGCAGTTACTCACGGGGGACTAGCGGGAGACCGAACACCGGGGAGCTGTTTTTT. This gives the protein CASSYSRGTSGRPNTGELFF.

The rearrangement joins TRBV3-1 (or the pseudogene TRBV3-2) to TRBJ2-3, with D possibly matching TRBD2 (6 bases). Between the trimmed V and J ends, which lost 2 bases and 4 bases, there was a span of 19 bases. The CDR3 sequence is 17 residues long. Germline V gene sequence: CDR1 LGHDT, CDR2 YNNKEL (reference sequence). For the CDR3, the DNA is TGTGCCAGCAGCCAAATTAAGGCTAGCGTGGGGCCAGATACGCAGTATTTT. Its translation is CASSQIKASVGPDTQYF.

The chain links TRBV5-1 to TRBJ1-5, with D tentatively TRBD1 (5 bases). Between the trimmed V and J ends, which lost 5 bases and 3 bases, there was a span of 12 bases. The CDR3 has 14 amino acids. Germline loops: CDR1 SGHRS, CDR2 YFSETQ. CDR3 coding DNA: TGCGCCAGCAGTCTCGACAGATCCAATCAGCCCCAGCATTTT. This gives the protein CASSLDRSNQPQHF.

The chain combines TRBV7-9 with TRBJ1-4, with D maybe TRBD1 (6 bases). V lost 0 bases and J lost 6, with 14 bases in between. Germline lookup yields CDR1 SEHNR and CDR2 FQNEAQ (reference sequence). This CDR3 has 16 residues. The CDR3 protein is CASSLAPRQVDEKLFF. CDR3 bases: TGTGCCAGCAGCTTAGCTCCCCGACAGGTTGATGAAAAACTGTTTTTT.

V is TRBV7-2 and J is TRBJ1-1; D gene unclear. CDR1 is SGHTA, CDR2 FQGNSA, per germline. The CDR3 has 14 amino acids. V was trimmed by 1 base and J by 4 bases, leaving 10 bases between them. In DNA form, the CDR3 reads TGTGCCAGCAGCTTAGGTAAGGGAAGCACTGAAGCTTTCTTT. This encodes CASSLGKGSTEAFF.

The chain joins TRBV5-5 to TRBJ2-1; 8 nucleotides match TRBD2. Germline V gives CDR1 SGHKS, CDR2 YYEKEE (reference sequence). The V and J ends lost 3 bases and 4 bases, in that order; junction bases with no gene match: 6. The CDR3 totals 15 residues. As DNA, the CDR3 is TGTGCCAGCAGCTCGACTAGCGCCTCTTACAATGAGCAGTTCTTC. Translated, it gives CASSSTSASYNEQFF.

The CDR3 sequence: CASRTGTSGYNEQFF. CDR3 coding DNA: TGCGCCAGCAGGACCGGGACTAGCGGATACAATGAGCAGTTCTTC. The rearrangement links TRBV5-1 to TRBJ2-1; TRBD2 agrees at 11 bases. Germline CDR1 SGHRS, CDR2 YFSETQ. This CDR3 is 15 amino acids long. The ends lost 5 bases at V and 4 bases at J; junction bases unmatched: 5. Based on the CDR3 plus reference TRBV5-1 and TRBJ2-1, the full variable domain is KAGVTQTPRYLIKTRGQQVTLSCSPISGHRSVSWYQQTPGQGLQFLFEYFSETQRNKGNFPGRFSGRQFSNSRSEMNVSTLELGDSALYLCASRTGTSGYNEQFFGPGTRLTVL.

Of note for this clone: Relative to the germline gene, one junction end is altered; a read error may explain this. The gene calls are TRBV6-5 and TRBJ1-1; D unresolved. This CDR3 region has 12 residues. CDR1 is MNHEY, CDR2 SVGAGI, per germline. This CDR3 is CASQGAGGLSIF. CDR3 DNA sequence: TGTGCCAGCCAAGGTGCGGGCGGTCTATCGATCTTT.

The chain recombines TRBV24-1 with TRBJ2-3; D unclear. Germline CDR1 KGHDR, CDR2 SFDVKD. V was clipped by 3 bases and J by 0 bases, with 6 bases between them. This CDR3 is 14 amino acids long. CDR3 DNA: TGTGCCACCAGTGATCTGGACAGCACAGATACGCAGTATTTT. This encodes CATSDLDSTDTQYF.

The chain uses TRBV4-1 and TRBJ2-5; D not certain. The CDR3 sequence is 16 residues long. Trimming took 0 bases from V and 4 from J, leaving 15 bases between them. CDR1 and CDR2 from the germline V gene are MGHRA and YSYEKL. The CDR3 coding sequence is TGCGCCAGCAGCCAAGAGCAGCAGCTAATTAGAGAGACCCAGTACTTC. Protein product: CASSQEQQLIRETQYF.

The rearrangement joins TRBV6-5 to TRBJ1-2, with TRBD1 identical over 10 bases. CDR3 length: 16 residues. Germline CDR1 MNHEY, CDR2 SVGAGI. Unmatched junction bases numbered 11, after V lost 2 bases and J lost 8 bases. CDR3 in amino acids: CASSYSNYRDRGGYTF. In nucleotides, the CDR3 is TGTGCCAGCAGTTACAGTAATTACCGGGACAGGGGAGGCTACACCTTC.

The chain uses TRBV5-4 and TRBJ2-3; 9 bases map to TRBD2. Germline V gene data show CDR1 as SGHNT and CDR2 as YYREEE (reference sequence). The CDR3 has 19 residues. V gave up 0 bases and J gave up 0 bases; unmatched junction bases: 11. Written as DNA, the CDR3 is TGTGCCAGCAGCTTGGGGGCAGGGCGACTAGCGGATAGCACAGATACGCAGTATTTT. This gives the protein CASSLGAGRLADSTDTQYF.